A selection of T cell receptor beta chains follows, all from one sample in a study of beta chain features in type 1 diabetes. This table comes from immunoSEQ multiplex PCR, and its TCRdb copy is limited to in-frame clones, with some not included. The sample holds roughly 150,000 clones, roughly 9% seen once. Sequencing used central memory CD4+ T cells from blood. The receptor set was obtained from a woman aged 25 to 39 with type 1 diabetes. Both conserved end residues are trimmed from each CDR3.

V | CDR3
TRBV30 | AWSETGGYFTEAF
TRBV9 | ASSVGAGGILSKNIQY
TRBV9 | ASSVEEFEQY
TRBV5-1 | ASSGQSTDTQY
TRBV19 | ASSRPPDRLNTYNEQF
TRBV7-8 | ASSFRQGLNTEAF
TRBV5-1 | ASSIQGSGNTEAF
TRBV5-6 | ASSSLSEQY
TRBV5-1 | ASSPGQGNEQF
TRBV7-9 | ASSQGVYNEQF
TRBV27 | ASRTSAERLYGYT
TRBV10-3 | AISGGNTEAF
TRBV27 | ASSLMQEGWLSTQY
TRBV6-5 | ASSRHVDSGNTIY
TRBV11-2 | ASSFSFEAF
TRBV30 | AWSGWAASGLQRGGNEQF
TRBV5-1 | ASSLGTGSEAF
TRBV6-6 | ASYRGTGSGAYEQY
TRBV7-8 | ASSLAGAGTGNTIY
TRBV6-6 | ASRGTIGQSGYEQY
TRBV4-1 | ASSQDLSETQY
TRBV6-5 | ASSPRWETQY
TRBV28 | ASNEQPLSTDTQY
TRBV5-1 | ASSWGGQGHNEQF
TRBV7-9 | ASSQVGGLGANVLT
TRBV7-2 | ASSLRTGGTGELF
TRBV15 | ATSRGEGYTEAF
TRBV27 | ASTTNTGELF
TRBV6-6 | ASSQGDRAYEQY
TRBV27 | ASSLSSGWRAGYT
TRBV7-2 | ASSRKTGANQPQH
TRBV7-9 | ASSLQGTPSYT
TRBV7-9 | ASSLEPYGYT
TRBV9 | ASSVRPTGTPYEQY
TRBV6-1 | ASTPWDSSLREQY
TRBV28 | ASFGLQETQY
TRBV29-1 | SVQRGGSETQY
TRBV28 | ASSSTGESYGYT
TRBV4-1 | ASSPAKAGNTEAF
TRBV2 | ASSEGWRGNGYT
TRBV5-1 | ASSFTSGSTDTQY
TRBV19 | ASSRTDPYEQY
TRBV18 | ASSPLGGDGYT
TRBV18 | ASSLGTGSGNTEAF
TRBV19 | ASRKDRWIYGYT